This TCR beta chain comes out of a study of blood T cell repertoires in COVID-19. This clone was found a few times. Measured with immunoSEQ multiplex PCR; TCRdb has only the in-frame clones, and not every one. The sample includes under 200,000 clones, 79% seen only once; the top ten take around 8.1%. The CDR3 is made up of 17 amino acids. Germline loops: CDR1 SGHNT, CDR2 YYREEE (reference sequence). Deletions cut 1 base from V and 3 bases from J, with 19 bases between. The specimen sequenced was peripheral blood. This clonotype was obtained from an older woman with COVID-19, enrolled during active disease. The chain carries TRBV5-4 and TRBJ2-5; a weak D match, TRBD2 (5 bases). Here the CDR3 DNA reads TGTGCCAGCAGCTTGCCCATTGTGGCGGGTAAAGAAGAGACCCAGTACTTC. Protein sequence: CASSLPIVAGKEETQYF.